This TCR beta chain was recorded in a study of CD8+ T cells in alopecia areata (dated by TCRdb to the late 2010s). For the wider study: Treated patients were enrolled in an open-label pilot trial of oral tofacitinib at 5 to 10 mg twice daily for moderate-to-severe alopecia areata. Scalp clonality was compared among normal scalp (n=4), patchy alopecia areata scalp (n=8), and alopecia totalis/universalis scalp (n=8). For the treated patients, the SALT score, which quantifies what percentage of scalp surface area is affected, served as the measure of disease severity. RNA came from the PAXgene miRNA kit for fixed scalp, the miRNeasy kit for PBMCs, and the RNeasy kit for mouse skin. To study T cell clonal expansion in alopecia areata, the researchers applied high-throughput TCRbeta sequencing to both the C3H/HeJ mouse model and human patients. Patients on tofacitinib were biopsied at baseline and after 4 and 24 weeks of treatment, and several of the patients also had a later scalp biopsy. Human TCRbeta sequencing covered scalp tissue and sorted CD4+ and CD8+ peripheral blood T cells from patchy and totalis/universalis alopecia areata patients and healthy controls. Tofacitinib was administered for 6 to 18 months, and 6 months of follow-up off drug were then conducted to assess delayed response and recurrence. TCRbeta CDR3 regions were amplified by immunoSEQ multiplex PCR with 35 Vbeta forward and 13 Jbeta reverse primers.

The meaning of the sample's treatment or condition label: oral pan-JAK inhibitor, 5-10 mg twice daily. Peripheral blood and lesional scalp punch biopsies were obtained from patients with alopecia areata. PBMCs were isolated by density centrifugation and stained for CD3, CD4 and CD8, after which CD4+ and CD8+ T cells were sorted on a FACSAria. The research as a whole found: Many expanded lesional clones persisted in scalp and blood during tofacitinib treatment, which may partly explain relapse after stopping treatment. Unlike mouse skin, which is dominated by gammadelta T cells, normal human skin has resident alphabeta T cells that are also sequenced, and this complicates analysis of the scalp TCR repertoire. Higher clonality and more expanded CD8+ clones were observed in lesional scalp than in normal scalp, particularly in alopecia totalis/universalis, a finding suggestive of antigenic drive. With tofacitinib, both scalp clonality and the number of expanded CD8+ clones among the top 100 scalp clones went down significantly. Because the treated cohort was small and had just a single nonresponder, larger studies are needed to establish links between baseline CD8+ expansion and response. Shared TCR sequences between patients were less evident than in mice, which may be partly attributable to HLA diversity in the patient population.

The germline V gene gives CDR1 as SQVTM and CDR2 as ANQGSEA. The CDR3 contains 12 residues, cysteine and phenylalanine counted. The only DNA kept is the CDR3, 36 bases in frame from the first base. Cut back by 7 bases and 8 bases, the V and J ends lie 14 bases apart. The receptor library was made with the immunoSEQ multiplex PCR assay. For TCR sequencing, RNA was extracted from every sample and reverse transcribed into cDNA to serve as template. First-strand cDNA was synthesized using SuperScript III with a 2:1 mix of oligo-dT and random hexamers. A synthetic immune receptor repertoire was used to measure amplification bias, and any remaining bias was corrected computationally. In the paper's pipeline: Raw reads were preprocessed for error removal, and CDR3 was defined according to IMGT conventions as running from the conserved cysteine to phenylalanine. To get clonality, Shannon entropy was normalized by log2 of the number of productive unique TCRs and the result was subtracted from 1. Scalp TCRbeta sequences were cross-referenced with sorted blood CD4 and CD8 repertoires so that the CD4 or CD8 identity of scalp clones could be inferred. TCRdb took this table from immuneACCESS and kept in-frame rearrangements with V and J called. Such tables lack part of the clones; where checked against another copy, unresolved V genes explain under half of the gap, and the rest is unexplained. The V and J calls and the clone size are those of that table, but D and trimming were determined from the DNA. Here the sample has about 250,000 clones; roughly 63% occur a single time. The ten largest clones add up to around 0.92% of the sample.

This clone was seen only a few times. Its antigen specificity is not known. Per-base quality was not reported, and no clone a single base away is much larger than it. The chain uses TRBV29-1 and TRBJ1-4, with TRBD1 as a weak D call on 5 bases. The starting material was CD4+ T cells sorted from blood, obtained around week 54, from a patient treated with tofacitinib. The origin of this receptor is a human donor with alopecia areata. The CDR3 has the sequence CSGLQGQEKLFF. The bases read TGCAGCGGTCTTCAGGGTCAAGAAAAACTGTTTTTT.